The rows below give T cell receptor beta chains drawn from one sample of a study of cytomegalovirus exposure and HLA in healthy donors. Profiled with immunoSEQ multiplex PCR; TCRdb holds only in-frame clones, not every one. Of around 170,000 clones listed, 70% to 80% were seen once; the top ten hold 1.4% to 1.5%. Sequencing was performed on PBMCs. The receptor source for this set is a man between 18 and 35 years old in good health and CMV-seronegative. Each CDR3 is given with its conserved first and last residue.

j_call v_call cdr3_length cdr3_aa
TRBJ1-2 TRBV19 17 CASSIERGITPEYGYTF
TRBJ2-1 TRBV5-5 15 CASRTWENRVNEQFF
TRBJ2-1 TRBV7-9 16 CASSLLGGEVENEQFF
TRBJ1-2 TRBV2 12 CASSGQIYGYTF
TRBJ2-2 TRBV19 15 CASNSGLRGTGELFF
TRBJ2-4 TRBV4-2 18 CASSQSSGGSTFKNIQYF
TRBJ2-1 TRBV7-7 14 CASSPRLDYNEQFF
TRBJ1-2 TRBV7-2 15 CASSLGAGTDYGYTF
TRBJ1-1 TRBV29-1 13 CSVAKGQNTEAFF
TRBJ2-7 TRBV11-2 15 CASSLDFTDPYEQYF
TRBJ2-2 TRBV9 13 CASSVDTPGELFF
TRBJ2-1 TRBV7-6 15 CASSIVLAGVNEQFF
TRBJ2-2 TRBV9 17 CASSALERAGNTGELFF
TRBJ2-5 TRBV7-2 16 CASSAPSGGEKETQYF
TRBJ2-6 TRBV30 16 CAWTAWGLTGANVLTF
TRBJ2-1 TRBV4-3 16 CASSQGAGGHYNEQFF
TRBJ1-4 TRBV19 12 CASSWQGEKLFF
TRBJ2-7 TRBV2 13 CASYGGLSYEQYF
TRBJ1-3 TRBV28 15 CASTSPGLSGNTIYF
TRBJ1-1 TRBV5-4 14 CASSRGGGNTEAFF
TRBJ1-5 TRBV25-1 15 CASSDPGPGGQPQHF
TRBJ2-1 TRBV7-8 16 CASSPLDRSSYNEQFF
TRBJ2-7 TRBV2 11 CASSRTAPVFF
TRBJ2-3 TRBV13 15 CASSAGLAGGDTQYF
TRBJ1-2 TRBV6-5 13 CASSYTTGHGYTF
TRBJ2-5 TRBV6-1 15 CASSGSRGSGETQYF
TRBJ2-5 TRBV7-3 17 CASSTSRGLAGGETQYF
TRBJ2-1 TRBV28 13 CASRKTGTFEQFF
TRBJ1-6 TRBV30 15 CAWRTQGTYNSPLHF
TRBJ1-3 TRBV25-1 15 CASSGIDSRRNTIYF
TRBJ1-1 TRBV11-2 13 CASSLQGNTEAFF
TRBJ2-3 TRBV4-3 17 CASSQDRRRGGTDTQYF
TRBJ2-5 TRBV5-6 15 CASSFRTGLQETQYF
TRBJ2-1 TRBV7-9 14 CASSLVNTYNEQFF
TRBJ2-7 TRBV7-9 15 CASSSPDNWGDEQYF
TRBJ2-1 TRBV27 19 CASSTRGLAGGTMSVGKFF
TRBJ2-6 TRBV13 16 CASSLGFGNGANVLTF
TRBJ1-4 TRBV4-1 18 CASSQDRLAGGTNEKLFF
TRBJ1-2 TRBV19 16 CASSMPRAPERSGYTF
TRBJ1-2 TRBV6-1 15 CASSEATGRLYGYTF
TRBJ1-1 TRBV5-4 13 CASSRDRGTEAFF
TRBJ2-1 TRBV7-8 17 CASSFGRWSGDTNEQFF